What follows is one T cell receptor beta chain and its context. Its antigen remains unidentified. This record comes from a study of response to subunit inactivated influenza vaccine. Findings of the study overall: Authors suggested seasonal influenza vaccinations each recruit few new T cells.

TCRdb re-called the RT-PCR reads with MiXCR, one entry per CDR3 protein. The sample consists of 700,000 to 900,000 distinct CDR3 sequences, 20% to 25% of them appearing once. Sample: PBMCs from blood, taken 4 to 6 days after vaccination. The clonotype comes from a man in his fifties or sixties who received an inactivated influenza vaccine.

In DNA, the CDR3 is TGTGCCAGCAGTTCGTGGACAGGCCCTGAAGCTTTCTTT. Residues: CASSSWTGPEAFF. The gene calls are TRBV27 and TRBJ1-1; the match to TRBD1 covers 7 bases. V lost 4 bases to trimming and J lost 6 bases; unmatched junction nucleotides: 5. The V gene's germline CDR1 is MNHEY and CDR2 SMNVEV (reference sequence). The CDR3 runs to 13 residues.